This T cell receptor beta chain was identified in a study of a mutant IDH1 vaccine in newly diagnosed glioma. TCRdb's copy holds only in-frame clones and misses some; the assay was immunoSEQ multiplex PCR. This sample has 90,000 to 100,000 clones, with roughly 90% found just once. Study findings and constraints: The authors found pseudoprogression apparently unrelated to changes in top peripheral T cell clonotypes.

The time point was: baseline, week 1 (first vaccination visit). Described treatment: pre-vaccination baseline after standard-of-care therapy. The germline V gene encodes CDR1 SGHDN and CDR2 FVKESK. The CDR3 spans 15 residues. Trimming pared 4 bases from V and 4 bases from J, leaving 17 bases between. Worth noting for this clone: Its matching antigen is unknown.

The specimen was PBMCs, collected from a glioma patient treated with radiotherapy, temozolomide or both. The gene calls are TRBV14 and TRBJ2-7; D is unresolved. The receptor was derived from a woman in her forties or fifties with glioma. The CDR3 protein is CASSPMGSMGYEQYF. The CDR3 coding sequence is TGTGCCAGCAGCCCCATGGGCTCCATGGGTTACGAGCAGTACTTC.